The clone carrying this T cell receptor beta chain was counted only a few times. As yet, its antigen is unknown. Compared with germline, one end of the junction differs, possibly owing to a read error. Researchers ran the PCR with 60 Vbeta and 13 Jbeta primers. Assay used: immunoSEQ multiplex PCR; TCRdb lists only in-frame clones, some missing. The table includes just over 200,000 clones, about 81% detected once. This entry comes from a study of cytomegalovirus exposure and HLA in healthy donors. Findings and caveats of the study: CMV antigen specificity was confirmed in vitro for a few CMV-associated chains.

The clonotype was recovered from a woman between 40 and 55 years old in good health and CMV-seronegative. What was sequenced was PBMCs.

CDR3 protein: CASSQTSGPYNEQFF. The CDR3 DNA reads as TGTGCCAGCAGCCAGACTAGCGGTCCCTATAATGAGCAGTTCTTC. This rearrangement joins TRBV7-3 to TRBJ2-1, with 9 bases that match TRBD2. This CDR3 has 15 residues. Looked up from germline, CDR1 is SGHTA and CDR2 is FQGTGA. Together with reference TRBV7-3 and TRBJ2-1, the CDR3 gives the full variable domain: GAGVSQTPSNKVTEKGKYVELRCDPISGHTALYWYRQSLGQGPEFLIYFQGTGAADDSGLPNDRFFAVRPEGSVSTLKIQRTERGDSAVYLCASSQTSGPYNEQFFGPGTRLTVL.